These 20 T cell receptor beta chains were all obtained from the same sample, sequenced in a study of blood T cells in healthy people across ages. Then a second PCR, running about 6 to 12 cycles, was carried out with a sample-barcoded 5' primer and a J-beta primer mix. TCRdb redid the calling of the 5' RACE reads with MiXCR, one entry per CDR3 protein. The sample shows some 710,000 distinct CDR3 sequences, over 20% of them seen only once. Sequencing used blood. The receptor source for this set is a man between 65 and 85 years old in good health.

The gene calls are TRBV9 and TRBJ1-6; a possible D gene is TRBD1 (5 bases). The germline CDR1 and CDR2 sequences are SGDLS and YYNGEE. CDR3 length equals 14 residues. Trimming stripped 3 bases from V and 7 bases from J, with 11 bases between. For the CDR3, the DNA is TGTGCCAGCAGCGCCCGGGGCGGGAATTCACCCCTCCACTTT. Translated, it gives CASSARGGNSPLHF.

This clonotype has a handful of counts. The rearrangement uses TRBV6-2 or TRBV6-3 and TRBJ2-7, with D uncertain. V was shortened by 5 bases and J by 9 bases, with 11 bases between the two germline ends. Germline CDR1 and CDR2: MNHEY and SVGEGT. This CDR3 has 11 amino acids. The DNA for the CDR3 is TGTGCCAGCAGTCAACGAAGAGGGCAGTACTTC. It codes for CASSQRRGQYF.

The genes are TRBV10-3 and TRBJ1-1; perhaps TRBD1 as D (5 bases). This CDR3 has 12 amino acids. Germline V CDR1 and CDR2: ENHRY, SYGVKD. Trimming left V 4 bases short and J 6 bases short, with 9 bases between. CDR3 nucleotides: TGTGCCATCAGTGTCCAGGGTTCTGAAGCTTTCTTT. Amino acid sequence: CAISVQGSEAFF.

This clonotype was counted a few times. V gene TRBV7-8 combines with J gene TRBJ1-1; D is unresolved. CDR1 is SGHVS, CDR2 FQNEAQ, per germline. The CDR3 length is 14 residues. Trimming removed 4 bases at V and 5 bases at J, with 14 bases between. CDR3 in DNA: TGTGCCAGCAGCTCCCGGTCTCTGGGGACTGAAGCTTTCTTT. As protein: CASSSRSLGTEAFF.

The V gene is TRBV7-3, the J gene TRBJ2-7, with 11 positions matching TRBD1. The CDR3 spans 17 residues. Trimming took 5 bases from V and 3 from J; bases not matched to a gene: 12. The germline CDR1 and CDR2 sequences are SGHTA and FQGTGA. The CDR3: CASSEASGGQGDYEQYF. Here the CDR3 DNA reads TGTGCCAGCAGCGAAGCCTCAGGGGGACAGGGGGACTACGAGCAGTACTTC.

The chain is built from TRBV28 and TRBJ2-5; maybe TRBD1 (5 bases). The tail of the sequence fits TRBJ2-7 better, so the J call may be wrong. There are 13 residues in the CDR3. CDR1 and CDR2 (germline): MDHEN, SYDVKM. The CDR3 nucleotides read TGTAGTTTTCACCTCCCCAGGGTTTACGAGCAGTACGTC. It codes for CSFHLPRVYEQYV.

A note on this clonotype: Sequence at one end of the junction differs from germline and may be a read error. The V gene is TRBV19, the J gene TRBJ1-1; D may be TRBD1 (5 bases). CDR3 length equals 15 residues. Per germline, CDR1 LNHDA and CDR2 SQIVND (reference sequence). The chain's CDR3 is CASRIGALGVTEAFF. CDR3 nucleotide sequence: TGTGCCAGTAGGATAGGGGCCTTGGGGGTGACTGAAGCTTTCTTT. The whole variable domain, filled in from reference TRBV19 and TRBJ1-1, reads DGGITQSPKYLFRKEGQNVTLSCEQNLNHDAMYWYRQDPGQGLRLIYYSQIVNDFQKGDIAEGYSVSREKKESFPLTVTSAQKNPTAFYLCASRIGALGVTEAFFGQGTRLTVV.

The CDR3 spells CSARTYRGAGELFF. The CDR3 DNA reads as TGCAGTGCTAGAACATACAGGGGGGCCGGGGAGCTGTTTTTT. The chain joins TRBV20-1 to TRBJ2-2; 8 positions agree with TRBD1. CDR1 is DFQATT and CDR2 is SNEGSKA in the germline V gene (reference sequence). CDR3 size: 14 residues. V lost 2 bases and J lost 6; bases outside the gene matches: 5.

The CDR3 loop is CSVGTGGVPSTDTQYF. CDR3 nucleotide sequence: TGCAGTGTTGGTACGGGAGGGGTCCCAAGCACAGATACGCAGTATTTT. The chain links TRBV20-1 to TRBJ2-3; 8 bases are shared with TRBD2. The CDR3 contains 16 residues. The V gene's germline CDR1 is DFQATT and CDR2 SNEGSKA (reference sequence). Trimming removed 7 bases from V and 0 bases from J; junction bases left unmatched: 12.

CDR3 protein: CSATRLAGALTDTQYF. CDR3 coding DNA: TGCAGTGCTACCCGGTTAGCGGGAGCTTTGACAGATACGCAGTATTTT. The V and J genes are TRBV20-1 and TRBJ2-3, with 9 bases aligning to TRBD2. This CDR3 is built from 16 residues. Germline trimming cut 4 bases from V and 3 bases from J; bases unmatched to any gene: 11. Germline V gene lookup returns CDR1 DFQATT and CDR2 SNEGSKA (reference sequence).

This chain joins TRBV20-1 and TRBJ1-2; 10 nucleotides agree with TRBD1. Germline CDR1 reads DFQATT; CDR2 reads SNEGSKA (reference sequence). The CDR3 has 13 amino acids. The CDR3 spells CSASTGGLYGYTF. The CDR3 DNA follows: TGCAGCGCCTCGACAGGGGGCCTCTATGGCTACACCTTC.

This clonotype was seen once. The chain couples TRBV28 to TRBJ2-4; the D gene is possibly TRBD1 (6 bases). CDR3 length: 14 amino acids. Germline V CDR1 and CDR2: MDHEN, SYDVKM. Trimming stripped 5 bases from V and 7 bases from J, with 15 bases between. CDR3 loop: CASSLRDTINIQYF. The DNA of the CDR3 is TGTGCCAGCAGTCTCCGGGACACCATCAACATTCAGTACTTC.

CDR3 in DNA: TGTGCCAGCAGGTTGTCGGGGAACATGAACACTGAAGCTTTCTTT. Its translation is CASRLSGNMNTEAFF. The chain links TRBV7-8 to TRBJ1-1; D not resolved. Trimming took 6 bases from V and 0 from J, leaving 14 bases between them. CDR1 and CDR2 (germline): SGHVS, FQNEAQ. The CDR3 length is 15 residues.

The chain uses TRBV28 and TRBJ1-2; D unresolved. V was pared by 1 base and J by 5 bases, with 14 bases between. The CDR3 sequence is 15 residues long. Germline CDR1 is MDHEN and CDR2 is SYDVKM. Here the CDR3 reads CASSLSPDLGYGYTF. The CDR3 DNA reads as TGTGCCAGCAGTTTATCGCCCGATCTTGGATATGGCTACACCTTC.

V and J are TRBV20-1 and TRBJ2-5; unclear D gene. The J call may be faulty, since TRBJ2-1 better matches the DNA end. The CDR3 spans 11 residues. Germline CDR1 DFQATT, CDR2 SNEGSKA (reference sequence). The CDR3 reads CSALWVNEQFF. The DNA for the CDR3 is TGCAGTGCCCTGTGGGTCAATGAGCAGTTCTTC.

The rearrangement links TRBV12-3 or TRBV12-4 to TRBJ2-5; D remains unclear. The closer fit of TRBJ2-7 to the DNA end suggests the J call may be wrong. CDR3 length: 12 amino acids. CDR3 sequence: CASSFSVYEQYF. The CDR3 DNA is TGTGCCAGCAGTTTTTCAGTTTACGAGCAGTACTTC.

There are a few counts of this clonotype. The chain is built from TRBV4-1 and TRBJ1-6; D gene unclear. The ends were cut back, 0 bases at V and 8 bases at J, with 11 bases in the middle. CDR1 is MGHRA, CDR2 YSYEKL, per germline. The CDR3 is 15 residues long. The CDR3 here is CASSQESQTHSPLHF. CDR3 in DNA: TGCGCCAGCAGCCAAGAGAGCCAGACCCATTCACCCCTCCACTTT.

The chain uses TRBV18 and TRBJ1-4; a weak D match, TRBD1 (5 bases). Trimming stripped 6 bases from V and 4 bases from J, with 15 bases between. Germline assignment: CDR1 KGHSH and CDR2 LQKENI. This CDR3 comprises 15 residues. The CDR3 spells CASSENQGFNEKLFF. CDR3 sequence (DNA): TGTGCCAGCTCGGAGAATCAGGGATTTAATGAAAAACTGTTTTTT.

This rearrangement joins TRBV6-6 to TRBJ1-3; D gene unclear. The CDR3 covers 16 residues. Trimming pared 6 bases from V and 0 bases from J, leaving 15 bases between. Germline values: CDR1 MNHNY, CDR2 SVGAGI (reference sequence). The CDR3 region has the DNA TGTGCCAGCAGGAACGGACCGGGAGGCTCTGGAAACACCATATATTTT. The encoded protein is CASRNGPGGSGNTIYF.

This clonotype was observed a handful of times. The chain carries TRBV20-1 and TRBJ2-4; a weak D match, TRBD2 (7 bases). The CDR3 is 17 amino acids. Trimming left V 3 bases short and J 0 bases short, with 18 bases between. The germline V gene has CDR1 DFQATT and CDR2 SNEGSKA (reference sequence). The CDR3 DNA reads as TGCAGTGCTAGCTGGAAGGGGGGGGCGGTAGCCAAAAACATTCAGTACTTC. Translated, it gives CSASWKGGAVAKNIQYF.